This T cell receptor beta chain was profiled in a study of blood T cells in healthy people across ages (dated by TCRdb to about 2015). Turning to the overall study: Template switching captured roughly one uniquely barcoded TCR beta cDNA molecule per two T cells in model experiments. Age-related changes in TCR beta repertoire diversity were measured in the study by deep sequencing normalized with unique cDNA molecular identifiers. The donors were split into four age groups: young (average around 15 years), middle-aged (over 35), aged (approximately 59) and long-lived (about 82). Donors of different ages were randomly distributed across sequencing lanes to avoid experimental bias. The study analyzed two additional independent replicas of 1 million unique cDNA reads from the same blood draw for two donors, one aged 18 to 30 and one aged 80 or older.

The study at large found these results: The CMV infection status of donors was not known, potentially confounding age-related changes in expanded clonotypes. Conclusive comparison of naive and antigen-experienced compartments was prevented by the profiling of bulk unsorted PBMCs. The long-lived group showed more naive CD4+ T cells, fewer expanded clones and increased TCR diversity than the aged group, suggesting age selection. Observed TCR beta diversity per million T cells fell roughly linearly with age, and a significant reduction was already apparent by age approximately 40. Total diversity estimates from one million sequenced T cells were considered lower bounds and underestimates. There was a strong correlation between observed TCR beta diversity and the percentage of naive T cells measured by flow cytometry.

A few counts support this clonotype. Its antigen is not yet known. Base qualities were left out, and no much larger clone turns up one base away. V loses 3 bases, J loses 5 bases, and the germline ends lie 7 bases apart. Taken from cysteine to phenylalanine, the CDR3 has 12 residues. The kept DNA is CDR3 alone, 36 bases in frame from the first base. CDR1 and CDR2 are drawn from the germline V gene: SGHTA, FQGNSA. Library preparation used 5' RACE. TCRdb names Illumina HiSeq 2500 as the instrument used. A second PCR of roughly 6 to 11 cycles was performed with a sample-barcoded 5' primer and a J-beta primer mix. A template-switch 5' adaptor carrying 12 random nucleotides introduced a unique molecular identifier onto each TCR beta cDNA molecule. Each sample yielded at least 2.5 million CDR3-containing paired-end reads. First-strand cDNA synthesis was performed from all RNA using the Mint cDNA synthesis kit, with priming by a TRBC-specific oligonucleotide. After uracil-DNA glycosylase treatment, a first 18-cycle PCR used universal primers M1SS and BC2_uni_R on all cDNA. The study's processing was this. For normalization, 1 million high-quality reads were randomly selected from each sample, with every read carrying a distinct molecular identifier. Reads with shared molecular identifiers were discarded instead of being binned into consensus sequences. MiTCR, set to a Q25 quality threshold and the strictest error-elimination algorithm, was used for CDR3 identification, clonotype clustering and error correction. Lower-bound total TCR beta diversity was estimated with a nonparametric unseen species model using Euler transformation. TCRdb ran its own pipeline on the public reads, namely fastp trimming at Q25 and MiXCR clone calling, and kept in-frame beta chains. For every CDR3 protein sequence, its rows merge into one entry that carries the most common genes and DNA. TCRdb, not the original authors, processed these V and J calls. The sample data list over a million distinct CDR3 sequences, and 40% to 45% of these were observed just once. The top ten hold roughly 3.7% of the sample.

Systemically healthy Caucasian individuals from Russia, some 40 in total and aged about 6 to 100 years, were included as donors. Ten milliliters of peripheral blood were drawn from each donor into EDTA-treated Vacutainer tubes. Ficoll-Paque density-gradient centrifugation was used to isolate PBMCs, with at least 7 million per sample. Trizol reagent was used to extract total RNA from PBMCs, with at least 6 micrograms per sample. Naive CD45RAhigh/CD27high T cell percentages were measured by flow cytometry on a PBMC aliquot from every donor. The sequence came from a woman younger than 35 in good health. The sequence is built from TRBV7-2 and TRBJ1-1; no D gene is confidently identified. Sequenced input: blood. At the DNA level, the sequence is TGTGCCAGCAGCTTCCCGGCGACTGAAGCTTTCTTT. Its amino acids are CASSFPATEAFF.